The sequence of this T cell receptor beta chain was determined in a study of cytomegalovirus exposure and HLA in healthy donors. Study details: The roughly 130 validation repertoires used the same platform as the 666 first-cohort repertoires, a later analysis reported.

Study conclusions and caveats: Most TCR sequences were seen very rarely across donors, but some public TCRs occurred in many. Cytomegalovirus-associated TCR beta chains were listed, numbering 150 to 200.

As to this clone: Its antigen is unidentified.

The CDR3 length is 17 residues. Germline V gene lookup returns CDR1 GTSNPN and CDR2 SVGIG (reference sequence). With 0 bases clipped from V and 5 bases from J, the junction kept 13 bases outside the gene matches. Method: immunoSEQ multiplex PCR; TCRdb's copy keeps in-frame clones and lacks some. The repertoire holds about 120,000 clones, with around 87% as singletons. The V and J genes are TRBV30 and TRBJ1-1, with 9 bases that match TRBD1. The sequenced sample consisted of PBMCs. The clonotype originates from a young woman in good health and CMV-seropositive. The CDR3: CAWSVRPGQGRGTEAFF. CDR3 coding DNA: TGTGCCTGGAGTGTACGACCCGGACAGGGGAGAGGAACTGAAGCTTTCTTT.